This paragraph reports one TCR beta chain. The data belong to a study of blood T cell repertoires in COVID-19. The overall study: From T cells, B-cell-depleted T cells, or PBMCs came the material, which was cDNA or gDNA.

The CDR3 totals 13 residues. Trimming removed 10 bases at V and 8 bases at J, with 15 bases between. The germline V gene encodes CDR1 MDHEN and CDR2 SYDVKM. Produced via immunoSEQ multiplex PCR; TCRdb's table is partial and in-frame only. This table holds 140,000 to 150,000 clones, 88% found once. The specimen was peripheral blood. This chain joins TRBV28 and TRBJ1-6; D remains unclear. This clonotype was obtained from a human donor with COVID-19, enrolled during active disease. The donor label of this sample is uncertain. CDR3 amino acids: CATRTLTYSPLHF. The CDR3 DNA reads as TGTGCCACCAGGACTTTAACGTATTCACCCCTCCACTTT. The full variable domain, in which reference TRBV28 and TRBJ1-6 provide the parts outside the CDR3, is DVKVTQSSRYLVKRTGEKVFLECVQDMDHENMFWYRQDPGLGLRLIYFSYDVKMKEKGDIPEGYSVSREKKERFSLILESASTNQTSMYLCATRTLTYSPLHFGNGTRLTVT.